These 32 T cell receptor beta chains share one sample of origin, sequenced in a study of blood T cell repertoires in COVID-19. Here immunoSEQ multiplex PCR was the method, and the copy in TCRdb shows in-frame clones only, minus some. This sample has around 140,000 clones; 84% occur once, and the top ten carry about 18%. The sample comprised peripheral blood. These receptors came from an elderly woman with acute or convalescent COVID-19.

The genes are TRBV27 and TRBJ1-1; 9 nucleotides agree with TRBD1. The CDR3 runs to 17 residues. Germline lookup yields CDR1 MNHEY and CDR2 SMNVEV (reference sequence). V shed 0 bases, J shed 1 base, and the junction held 6 bases outside the gene matches. The DNA of the CDR3 is TGTGCCAGCAGTTTATCCACAGGGGGCAGGACGAACACTGAAGCTTTCTTT. It encodes CASSLSTGGRTNTEAFF.

This chain joins TRBV29-1 and TRBJ1-1; D not resolved. V dropped 7 bases and J dropped 6 bases, with 15 bases sitting between them. This CDR3 contains 12 residues. Germline CDR1 SQVTM, CDR2 ANQGSEA. DNA of the CDR3: TGCAGCGCTGCTCGGGGTACCGCTGAAGCTTTCTTT. It translates to CSAARGTAEAFF.

J is TRBJ2-1 and V is TRBV6-2 or TRBV6-3; 12 bases are a match to TRBD2. CDR3 length equals 15 residues. Losses at the gene ends were 6 bases for V and 6 bases for J; bases not matched to a gene: 6. CDR1 MNHEY and CDR2 SVGEGT come from the germline V gene. This CDR3 is CASSLGLAGPNEQFF. CDR3 nucleotides: TGTGCCAGCAGCTTAGGACTAGCGGGGCCCAATGAGCAGTTCTTC.

This CDR3 is CASSVAGAEGSPLHF. The DNA of the CDR3 is TGTGCCAGCAGCGTAGCAGGGGCCGAGGGATCACCCCTCCACTTT. J is TRBJ1-6 and V is TRBV9; weak D call: TRBD1 (6 bases). The V gene lost 0 bases and the J gene lost 10 bases, with 14 bases spanning the gap. The CDR3 is 15 amino acids. Germline lookup yields CDR1 SGDLS and CDR2 YYNGEE.

The V gene is TRBV7-2, the J gene TRBJ1-2, with a possible D match to TRBD1 (5 bases). Germline assignment: CDR1 SGHTA and CDR2 FQGNSA. V was pared by 4 bases and J by 2 bases, with 11 bases between. This CDR3 spans 14 amino acids. The CDR3 spells CASSSRQTNYGYTF. CDR3 sequence (DNA): TGTGCCAGCAGCTCCAGACAGACCAACTATGGCTACACCTTC.

The V gene is TRBV7-9, the J gene TRBJ1-1, with D unclear. Trimming stripped 2 bases from V and 3 bases from J, with 7 bases between. The V gene's germline CDR1 is SEHNR and CDR2 FQNEAQ (reference sequence). The CDR3 consists of 13 residues. CDR3 coding DNA: TGTGCCAGCAGCTTATCTACAGACACTGAAGCTTTCTTT. It translates to CASSLSTDTEAFF.

The rearrangement uses TRBV6-5 and TRBJ2-3; TRBD2 matches at 7 bases. From germline, CDR1 is MNHEY and CDR2 SVGAGI. This CDR3 contains 14 residues. Trimming at V came to 6 bases and at J to 4 bases, leaving 7 bases not matched to a gene. CDR3 loop: CASRWAGRADTQYF. The CDR3 nucleotides are TGTGCCAGCAGGTGGGCAGGGAGGGCAGATACGCAGTATTTT.

V is TRBV5-1 and J is TRBJ2-1; D may be TRBD2 (6 bases). CDR1 and CDR2 from the germline V gene are SGHRS and YFSETQ. The CDR3 spans 17 residues. Between the trimmed V and J ends, which lost 4 bases and 2 bases, there was a span of 19 bases. The CDR3 is CASSEAMVAVTYNEQFF. In DNA, the CDR3 is TGCGCCAGCAGCGAAGCCATGGTAGCGGTTACCTACAATGAGCAGTTCTTC.

The chain uses TRBV2 and TRBJ2-1, with 12 bases identical to TRBD2. The CDR3 length is 17 residues. Germline trimming cut 3 bases from V and 8 bases from J; bases unmatched to any gene: 11. Per germline, CDR1 SNHLY and CDR2 FYNNEI. CDR3 amino acids: CASSDYLAGGGGHEQFF. The CDR3 DNA follows: TGTGCCAGCAGTGATTATCTAGCGGGAGGGGGTGGGCATGAGCAGTTCTTC.

This chain uses TRBV12-5 with TRBJ2-1, with D tentatively TRBD1 (7 bases). This CDR3 contains 15 residues. Germline CDR1 reads LGHNT; CDR2 reads FRNRAP. V lost 8 bases and J lost 3, with 17 bases in between. The CDR3 loop reads CASRFGGQLYNEQFF. CDR3 bases: TGTGCTAGTAGGTTCGGGGGACAGCTCTACAATGAGCAGTTCTTC. Combining the CDR3 with reference TRBV12-5 and TRBJ2-1 gives the whole variable domain DARVTQTPRHKVTEMGQEVTMRCQPILGHNTVFWYRQTMMQGLELLAYFRNRAPLDDSGMPKDRFSAEMPDATLATLKIQPSEPRDSAVYFCASRFGGQLYNEQFFGPGTRLTVL.

The chain links TRBV11-2 to TRBJ1-2, with D possibly matching TRBD1 (5 bases). V was trimmed by 1 base and J by 4 bases, leaving 10 bases between them. In germline, CDR1 is SGHAT, CDR2 FQNNGV. The length of the CDR3 is 14 residues. The CDR3, as DNA: TGTGCCAGCAGCTTAGGTACAGGCATCTATGGCTACACCTTC. Encoded protein: CASSLGTGIYGYTF.

In its sample, this clone was seen once. Other DNA sequences within the sample encode an identical CDR3. V and J are TRBV2 and TRBJ2-5; no clear D gene. The CDR3 runs 11 residues. With 4 bases removed from V and 3 bases from J, the gap between germline ends came to 3 bases. Per the germline V gene, CDR1 is SNHLY and CDR2 is FYNNEI. The CDR3 reads CASSVKETQYF. The CDR3 nucleotides are TGTGCCAGCAGTGTTAAAGAGACCCAGTACTTC.

This chain uses TRBV5-6 with TRBJ1-2; D may be TRBD1 (5 bases). Germline-derived CDR1 and CDR2 are SGHDT and YYEEEE. This CDR3 spans 16 amino acids. Trimming stripped 4 bases from V and 2 bases from J, with 18 bases between. The chain's CDR3 is CASSHDGSRDNYGYTF. CDR3 in DNA: TGTGCCAGCAGCCATGACGGGAGCCGGGACAACTATGGCTACACCTTC.

V gene TRBV5-4 combines with J gene TRBJ2-1; 13 bases fit TRBD2. Germline values: CDR1 SGHNT, CDR2 YYREEE (reference sequence). There are 16 residues in the CDR3. After removal of 4 bases from V and 5 bases from J, the junction contained 6 bases not matched to a gene. The CDR3 DNA is TGTGCCAGCAGCGCCTTACTAGCGGGGGGGAACAATGAGCAGTTCTTC. The encoded protein is CASSALLAGGNNEQFF.

This clone has only one observation. The chain combines TRBV6-2 or TRBV6-3 with TRBJ1-2; D is perhaps TRBD1 (5 bases). Trimming took 6 bases from V and 4 from J, leaving 12 bases between them. Germline CDR1 reads MNHEY; CDR2 reads SVGEGT. This CDR3 is built from 13 residues. The CDR3 loop is CASSSARVYGYTF. The CDR3 DNA is TGTGCCAGCAGCTCTGCCAGGGTCTATGGCTACACCTTC.

This chain joins TRBV25-1 and TRBJ1-1, with D perhaps TRBD1 (6 bases). This CDR3 has 17 amino acids. Trimming shortened V by 4 bases and J by 5 bases, and 23 bases separated the two germline ends. Per the germline V gene, CDR1 is MGHDK and CDR2 is SYGVNS. CDR3 in amino acids: CASSGPTGPRGTTEAFF. The CDR3 DNA sequence: TGTGCCAGCAGTGGCCCGACAGGTCCTAGAGGAACGACTGAAGCTTTCTTT. The complete variable domain, with remaining parts taken from reference TRBV25-1 and TRBJ1-1, reads EADIYQTPRYLVIGTGKKITLECSQTMGHDKMYWYQQDPGMELHLIHYSYGVNSTEKGDLSSESTVSRIRTEHFPLTLESARPSHTSQYLCASSGPTGPRGTTEAFFGQGTRLTVV.

The rearrangement joins TRBV3-1 (or the pseudogene TRBV3-2) to TRBJ2-5; TRBD2 matches at 7 bases. J gave up 4 bases and V 2 bases, and 4 bases lay outside the gene matches. Germline V lookup: CDR1 LGHDT, CDR2 YNNKEL (reference sequence). This CDR3 has 14 amino acids. The CDR3 nucleotides are TGTGCCAGCAGCCAAACCCGGACTAGAGAGACCCAGTACTTC. The encoded protein is CASSQTRTRETQYF.

V and J are TRBV7-8 and TRBJ2-1, with D unclear. Germline loops: CDR1 SGHVS, CDR2 FQNEAQ. V gave up 0 bases and J gave up 0 bases, with 9 bases separating them. The CDR3 covers 16 residues. This CDR3 reads CASSLAEDLSYNEQFF. The CDR3 nucleotides are TGTGCCAGCAGCTTAGCTGAGGATCTCTCCTACAATGAGCAGTTCTTC.

CDR3 bases: TGTGCCAGCAGACTGACAGGATCTAGCAATCAGCCCCAGCATTTT. Protein: CASRLTGSSNQPQHF. This chain uses TRBV2 with TRBJ1-5; weak D call: TRBD1 (6 bases). The CDR3 loop spans 15 amino acids. Looked up from germline, CDR1 is SNHLY and CDR2 is FYNNEI. Trimming pared 6 bases from V and 0 bases from J, leaving 12 bases between. The variable domain in full, completed from reference TRBV2 and TRBJ1-5, reads EPEVTQTPSHQVTQMGQEVILRCVPISNHLYFYWYRQILGQKVEFLVSFYNNEISEKSEIFDDQFSVERPDGSNFTLKIRSTKLEDSAMYFCASRLTGSSNQPQHFGDGTRLSIL.

V usage is TRBV11-2 and J usage is TRBJ1-2; the D is unclear. Germline-derived CDR1 and CDR2 are SGHAT and FQNNGV. The length of the CDR3 is 12 residues. Trimming took off 1 base at V and 13 bases at J, with 13 bases between the two ends. Here the CDR3 reads CASSLAGSWATF. The CDR3 bases are TGTGCCAGCAGCTTAGCGGGATCCTGGGCCACCTTC.

V is TRBV27 and J is TRBJ2-7, with a weak D call TRBD1 (6 bases). Germline V gene sequence: CDR1 MNHEY, CDR2 SMNVEV (reference sequence). V was cut by 2 bases and J by 6 bases, with 14 bases left in between. CDR3 length: 14 amino acids. The CDR3 sequence is CASSLVPQGREQYF. The CDR3 DNA follows: TGTGCCAGCAGTTTAGTCCCCCAGGGGCGCGAGCAGTACTTC.

The gene calls are TRBV6-1 and TRBJ1-1; no firm D call. This CDR3 has 12 residues. CDR1 and CDR2 from the germline V gene are MNHNS and SASEGT. Trimming took 3 bases from V and 6 from J, leaving 8 bases between them. In DNA form, the CDR3 reads TGTGCCAGCAGTGAGTCGGGAGCTGAAGCTTTCTTT. Protein sequence: CASSESGAEAFF.

The chain carries TRBV9 and TRBJ2-3; TRBD2 agrees at 12 bases. V lost 3 bases, J lost 2 bases, and 7 bases stayed unmatched. The CDR3 is 17 amino acids. Looked up from germline, CDR1 is SGDLS and CDR2 is YYNGEE. The CDR3 DNA is TGTGCCAGCAGCGCCAGACTAGCGGGAGTTTCCACAGATACGCAGTATTTT. It specifies CASSARLAGVSTDTQYF.

This chain joins TRBV6-2 or TRBV6-3 and TRBJ1-1, with TRBD1 identical over 10 bases. CDR1 and CDR2 from the germline V gene are MNHEY and SVGEGT. V shed 5 bases, J shed 5 bases, and the junction held 5 bases outside the gene matches. This CDR3 is 14 amino acids long. CDR3 region: CASSGGQGWTEAFF. The CDR3 DNA reads as TGTGCCAGCAGTGGGGGACAGGGGTGGACTGAAGCTTTCTTT.

This clone was seen a single time. The chain couples TRBV13 to TRBJ1-1, with 7 bases that match TRBD1. This CDR3 contains 15 residues. Per the germline V gene, CDR1 is PRHDT and CDR2 is FYEKMQ (reference sequence). V was clipped by 1 base and J by 5 bases; unmatched bases: 7. CDR3 in amino acids: CASSLEAGGNTEAFF. In DNA form, the CDR3 reads TGTGCCAGCAGCTTAGAGGCAGGGGGAAATACTGAAGCTTTCTTT.

CDR3 region: CASSDRFRQPTGGELFF. CDR3 nucleotide sequence: TGTGCCAGTAGTGACAGATTTAGACAACCGACGGGCGGGGAGCTGTTTTTT. The chain joins TRBV19 to TRBJ2-2; D may be TRBD1 (5 bases). Germline-derived CDR1 and CDR2 are LNHDA and SQIVND (reference sequence). V gave up 5 bases and J gave up 7 bases, with 23 bases separating them. The CDR3 has 17 amino acids.

This rearrangement joins TRBV18 to TRBJ1-1, with 7 positions matching TRBD1. The J segment lost 3 bases and the V segment lost 4 bases, leaving 8 bases of the junction unmatched. This CDR3 has 15 amino acids. CDR1 is KGHSH, CDR2 LQKENI, per germline. The CDR3 DNA sequence: TGTGCCAGCTCACTCGGGACAGACCCCGACACTGAAGCTTTCTTT. It is translated as CASSLGTDPDTEAFF.

The genes are TRBV19 and TRBJ1-5, with D perhaps TRBD1 (5 bases). Germline loops: CDR1 LNHDA, CDR2 SQIVND (reference sequence). CDR3 length: 16 amino acids. Trimming took 9 bases from V and 0 from J, leaving 18 bases between them. DNA for the CDR3: TGTGCCAGCAACCGGTGGACACTGGATAGCAATCAGCCCCAGCATTTT. The encoded protein is CASNRWTLDSNQPQHF.

V gene TRBV11-2 combines with J gene TRBJ1-2; 7 bases align to TRBD1. V gave up 5 bases and J gave up 3 bases; unmatched junction bases: 3. Germline V gives CDR1 SGHAT, CDR2 FQNNGV. The length of the CDR3 is 13 residues. The DNA for the CDR3 is TGTGCCAGCAGCCCCGGACAGGACTATGGCTACACCTTC. Translated: CASSPGQDYGYTF.

The chain combines TRBV29-1 with TRBJ1-1; D ambiguous. In germline, CDR1 is SQVTM, CDR2 ANQGSEA. The length of the CDR3 is 13 residues. The germline V and J ends were trimmed by 4 bases and 1 base, with 10 bases remaining between them. The CDR3 bases are TGCAGCGTTGTCGTAGTCGGGAACACTGAAGCTTTCTTT. Translation: CSVVVVGNTEAFF. Using reference TRBV29-1 and TRBJ1-1 for the parts outside the CDR3, the full variable domain is SAVISQKPSRDICQRGTSLTIQCQVDSQVTMMFWYRQQPGQSLTLIATANQGSEATYESGFVIDKFPISRPNLTFSTLTVSNMSPEDSSIYLCSVVVVGNTEAFFGQGTRLTVV.

This clone is a singleton in its sample. V usage is TRBV7-2 and J usage is TRBJ1-2; D gene unclear. Deletions cut 5 bases from V and 0 bases from J, with 10 bases between. The germline V gene has CDR1 SGHTA and CDR2 FQGNSA. The CDR3 extends over 14 amino acids. The CDR3 DNA follows: TGTGCCAGCAGCGAACAAACCTCTAACTATGGCTACACCTTC. It specifies CASSEQTSNYGYTF.

J is TRBJ2-3 and V is TRBV1; TRBD1 was called by the table and not checked on the DNA. TRBV1 is a pseudogene locus. The CDR3 is made up of 20 amino acids. CDR3 nucleotides: TGCACCAGCAGCCAGACCATAACCCCAGGACAGGGGGCGCGTAAAGATACGCAGTATTTT. As protein: CTSSQTITPGQGARKDTQYF.